The present T cell receptor (beta chain) was sequenced within a study of cytomegalovirus exposure and HLA in healthy donors (dated by TCRdb to 2016 to 2017). For context, the study as a whole: According to an earlier analysis of 587 of the donors, about 170 million T cells yielded 90 million to 140 million unique TCR beta sequences and roughly 280 Gb of sequence data. Using immunosequencing, the study profiled T cell repertoires from 666 subjects and related those repertoires to cytomegalovirus serostatus. Among roughly 400 genotyped donors of the cohort, an average of approximately 250,000 unique TCR beta nucleotide sequences were sequenced per donor, around 20% of them non-productive. An earlier analysis of 587 of the donors used high-throughput TCR beta sequencing to judge whether each TCR beta V gene segment behaved as functional or pseudogenic. A separate validation cohort of 100 to 150 different subjects was used in addition to the approximately 700-subject first cohort. In the later analysis, no new phenotypic data were used to find candidate immune exposures; instead, reliance was placed on TCR beta sequences and their occurrence across donors. The study combined high-throughput TCR immunosequencing, statistical association of individual TCRs with disease status, and machine learning to predict cytomegalovirus infection status. To study patterns of TCR occurrence, a later analysis re-analyzed previously published TCR beta repertoires from around 670 donors and added high-resolution HLA genotyping. The aim of the study was to test whether cataloging public T cell receptors could identify signatures of past pathogen exposure. About 280 gigabases of sequencing data and around 87 million unique TCR sequences were included in an early release covering 550 to 650 HLA-typed donors. Of the approximately 370 genotyped donors, approximately 81% were placed in the genetic ancestry cluster associated with self-reported Caucasian donors. Several DR-DQ haplotypes were treated as single units for association and clustering because of strong linkage in the cohort. A later genetic analysis took genome-wide SNP genotypes for about 55% of the roughly 700 donors and used that subset as a discovery cohort. Typing coverage varied by locus: 629-630 donors for A, B, C, DRB1 and DQB1; around 560 for DQA1; approximately 570 for DPA1; roughly 450 for DPB1. Every discovery cohort repertoire had been produced on one sequencing platform. Alongside the repertoire data, information on donor age, sex, ethnicity and CMV serostatus was compiled. HLA typing included class I and class II loci at four-digit resolution. What the study reported, not specific to this receptor: Cytomegalovirus status was reported to be diagnosed by the classifier with high specificity and sensitivity in both the original and validation cohorts. In a later analysis, the rate of TCR association differed among HLA loci, with DRB1 alleles having the most associated TCRs and HLA-C alleles having the fewest. V-gene and J-gene trimming of TCR beta chains was associated with a missense DCLRE1C variant in a later genetic analysis, and the association was replicated in an independent cohort. In a later analysis, most CMV-associated TCR beta chains were found to appear HLA-restricted, with HLA associations seemingly driven largely by CMV exposure. Only TCR beta chains were sequenced in this cohort, and the absence of alpha or paired-chain data limited detectable features. The earlier analysis of some 560 of the donors excluded some 15 rarely observed V segments, including chromosome 9 orphons, because counts were too low. The presence/absence analyses assumed that sequencing depth was roughly uniform across donors, and that assumption may not be true. CMV serostatus was the only immune exposure information available for the cohort. Most TCR sequences were seen in very few donors, while some public TCRs were found in many individuals. Compared with the 666-donor mean, donors in an Asian-associated ancestry cluster had fewer N-insertions in productive TCRs, according to a later genetic analysis. A later analysis associated about 17,000 TCR beta sequences with specific HLA alleles at a false discovery rate of 0.05. In a later analysis, HLA-associated TCR beta chains showed more clonal expansion and lower generation probabilities than non-associated chains that were equally common. Because HLA typing was missing for some donors at each locus, association tests included only the typed subset. Linkage disequilibrium might explain the correlated functional status among segregating V segments, but an unknown experimental factor could not be excluded. A few of the identified cytomegalovirus-associated TCR beta chains were confirmed in vitro to be specific for cytomegalovirus antigens. In an earlier analysis of 500 to 650 of the donors, most TCR beta V segments appeared in productive rearrangements about 87% or about 30% of the time, broadly matching IMGT annotations. Strong co-occurrence of HLA alleles, especially DR and DQ, made assigning TCR associations to individual alleles difficult. The sequencing pipeline was judged likely to have produced a cluster of highly shared sequence variants as a technical artifact. Some IMGT-functional V segments, including TRBV6-2 and TRBV6-3, could not be distinguished by the 87-base-pair reads and were therefore excluded. A later analysis reported that several top co-occurrence clusters appeared linked to parvovirus B19, influenza, CMV and Epstein-Barr virus. A further reported finding was that TCR beta sequences accurately predicted the HLA-A and HLA-B alleles for most subjects in the first cohort. It was suggested by the authors that the approach could potentially be generalized to other disease states and immunological phenotypes. The study gave a list of 150 to 200 TCR beta chains associated with cytomegalovirus.

In total, fewer than 750 healthy bone marrow donors made up the cohort. All cohort members were sampled while nominally healthy, although unrecorded immune exposures were likely present. The donor tested CMV seropositive and was one of the 289 seropositive cohort members. A peripheral blood sample was collected from each donor, and TCR beta sequencing was performed on peripheral blood mononuclear cells. The Qiagen DNeasy Blood Extraction Kit was used to extract genomic DNA from the blood cell samples. As for this clone: Its antigen remains undetermined. Base qualities are not at hand, and no much larger clone is one base apart.

V trim: 5 bases; J trim: 7 bases; unmatched bases: 5. The CDR3 covers 13 residues, taking in both the cysteine and the phenylalanine. Of all the DNA, just the CDR3 is kept, 39 bases in frame from base 1. CDR1 and CDR2, per the germline V gene, are ENHRY and SYGVKD. The method behind the library was the immunoSEQ multiplex PCR assay. A mixture of 60 forward primers for TCR Vbeta segments and 13 reverse primers for TCR Jbeta segments was used in the multiplex PCR. A multiplex PCR assay on genomic DNA amplified the CDR3 region of rearranged TCR beta genes. Amplified TCR beta libraries were sequenced as 87-base-pair reads on the Illumina HiSeq System. On the authors' methods: A later analysis counted around 72 million unique TCR beta chains across the 550 to 800 repertoires, and 9.5 million to 11 million of these chains were shared by at least two donors. Raw reads were error-corrected and collapsed into unique sequences by a nearest-neighbor algorithm in which closely related sequences were merged to remove PCR and sequencing errors. V, D and J gene segments were assigned by aligning CDR3 sequences to IMGT reference sequences. For a sequence to be retained, a match of at least six nucleotides was required to both a V gene segment and a J gene segment. Rearrangements were called productive when the CDR3 lacked stop codons and stayed in frame with V and J; all others were non-productive. CDR3 was defined according to IMGT convention as the region running from the second conserved V-encoded cysteine to the conserved J-encoded phenylalanine. The earlier analysis of about 610 of the donors excluded any sequence lacking an unambiguous match to a single V gene segment. An earlier analysis of fewer than 750 of the donors called V segments functional above 56.7% productive rearrangements and segregating when the between-donor standard deviation exceeded 5%. A statistical classification framework was built for diagnosing cytomegalovirus status from the catalog of TCR beta chain sequences. V and J gene assignment, in a later analysis, came from comparing TCR nucleotide sequences with IMGT/GENE-DB human TR gene sequences. A later analysis assigned CDR3 sequences and most-parsimonious VDJ recombination scenarios with the TCRdist pipeline. In a later analysis, each TCR beta chain was defined by its CDR3 amino acid sequence together with its V-gene family, and reads without a unique V-gene family were excluded. A later analysis removed 600 or so highly shared, low-generation-probability nucleotide sequences to deal with suspected cross-contamination and a sequencing artifact. In a later analysis, a clonal expansion index was calculated for each public chain from normalized within-repertoire ranks of inferred template counts. In a later analysis, generation probabilities were computed with a VDJ recombination model fitted to out-of-frame rearrangements, and the resulting probabilities were checked against IGoR. A later analysis scored TCR-TCR, TCR-HLA and TCR-CMV co-occurrence with hypergeometric tests, applying a repertoire-size bias correction to TCR pairs. False discovery rates were estimated in a later analysis by permuting HLA or CMV assignments 20 times. In a later analysis, co-occurring TCRs were grouped with DBSCAN, and TCRdist sequence similarity was added when clustering was performed within HLA-allele-positive subsets. Co-occurrence clustering excluded repertoires with fewer than 30,000 or more than 120,000 public chains, plus five with anomalous nucleotide sharing. The immuneACCESS repertoire file appears here via TCRdb, limited to in-frame rearrangements. These files lack a portion of the clones; in checked studies, under half of the deficit traces to unresolved V genes, and the cause of the others is not known. D and trimming were read from the DNA, whereas the V and J calls and clone size are those reported in that table. Recorded for this sample are roughly 150,000 clones; about 85% of them occurred a single time. The ten largest make up about 2.4% of the sample.

This clonotype was sampled from a man aged 25 to 40 in good health and CMV-seropositive. This receptor chain uses TRBV10-3 and TRBJ1-2; 9 nucleotides in the junction match TRBD1. The source material was PBMCs. At the DNA level, the sequence is TGTGCCATCAGTCTCGGACAGGGGACTGGCTACACCTTC. Translated, it reads CAISLGQGTGYTF.